The rows below give T cell receptor beta chains drawn from one sample of a study of T-cell memory formation after mild COVID-19. TCRdb used MiXCR to reprocess the 5' RACE reads, holding one entry per CDR3 protein. The data show just under 350,000 distinct CDR3 sequences, approximately 12% seen once. Sequencing was carried out using PBMCs or a T cell subset sorted from them (not recorded which). Every receptor here comes from a man in his late teens or twenties who had mild COVID-19 (a few samples of this study predate the infection). Cell type and time point are not known. Each CDR3 is given with its conserved first and last residue. D genes are given only for firm matches. Size is omitted from some rows. Given values are once, few, many or a class for expanded clones.

V gene	clone size	D gene	J gene	CDR3 protein	CDR3 DNA
TRBV6-5	NA	TRBD1	TRBJ1-1	CASSYGQGMTEAFF	TGTGCCAGCAGTTACGGACAGGGGATGACTGAAGCTTTCTTT
TRBV6-5	few	NA	TRBJ1-1	CASSYLFGGTEAFF	TGTGCCAGCAGTTACCTGTTCGGGGGAACTGAAGCTTTCTTT
TRBV7-9	few	NA	TRBJ1-2	CASSLGQNTGSYGYTF	TGTGCCAGCAGCTTAGGACAAAATACGGGCAGCTATGGCTACACCTTC
TRBV9	NA	NA	TRBJ2-1	CASSVAGRVADEQFF	TGTGCCAGCAGCGTAGCTGGAAGGGTTGCGGATGAGCAGTTCTTC
TRBV6-1	few	NA	TRBJ2-5	CASKQGLRETQYF	TGTGCCAGCAAGCAGGGACTGCGTGAGACCCAGTACTTC
TRBV12-3/TRBV12-4	NA	TRBD2	TRBJ2-3	CASSRKTSGIDTQYF	TGTGCCAGCAGTAGAAAGACTAGCGGGATCGATACGCAGTATTTT
TRBV7-3	NA	TRBD2	TRBJ2-1	CASSVLAGGLDEQFF	TGTGCCAGCAGCGTACTAGCGGGGGGGCTGGATGAGCAGTTCTTC
TRBV12-3/TRBV12-4	few	NA	TRBJ1-2	CATGGGYYGYTF	TGTGCCACCGGTGGGGGGTACTATGGCTACACCTTC
TRBV5-6	NA	NA	TRBJ1-2	CASSLRPSGYTF	TGTGCCAGCAGTCTACGGCCTTCGGGCTACACCTTC
TRBV4-2	few	NA	TRBJ2-1	CASSQDRAGAQFF	TGTGCCAGCAGCCAAGACCGTGCGGGCGCGCAGTTCTTC
TRBV5-1	many	NA	TRBJ2-2	CASSLPGPANTGELFF	TGCGCCAGCAGCTTGCCGGGACCAGCGAACACCGGGGAGCTGTTTTTT
TRBV10-1	few	NA	TRBJ1-1	CASRSKLTTGKNTEAFF	TGCGCCAGCAGGTCGAAACTCACAACGGGGAAAAACACTGAAGCTTTCTTT
TRBV10-3	few	NA	TRBJ2-7	CAISGLRDKSSYEQYF	TGTGCCATCAGTGGACTCCGGGACAAGAGCTCCTACGAGCAGTACTTC
TRBV7-8	NA	TRBD1	TRBJ2-2	CASSSRDRVNTGELFF	TGTGCCAGCAGCTCCCGGGACAGGGTAAACACCGGGGAGCTGTTTTTT
TRBV6-6	NA	NA	TRBJ2-1	CASSTGSDEQFF	TGTGCCAGCAGTACAGGGTCCGATGAGCAGTTCTTC
TRBV28	few	NA	TRBJ2-5	CASSLAQTYQETQYF	TGTGCCAGCAGTTTAGCGCAGACATACCAAGAGACCCAGTACTTC
TRBV5-1	few	TRBD1	TRBJ2-5	CASSLGQGIPEETQYF	TGCGCCAGCAGCTTGGGACAGGGTATCCCGGAAGAGACCCAGTACTTC
TRBV3-1	NA	NA	TRBJ2-2	CASSQAKGNTGELFF	TGTGCCAGCAGCCAAGCAAAGGGTAACACCGGGGAGCTGTTTTTT
TRBV15	NA	NA	TRBJ1-4	CATSRGWTPHPGRNEKLFF	TGTGCCACCAGCAGAGGGTGGACCCCACACCCGGGACGGAATGAAAAACTGTTTTTT
TRBV7-2	NA	TRBD1	TRBJ2-5	CASSVEGQGGETQYF	TGTGCCAGCAGCGTAGAGGGACAGGGTGGAGAGACCCAGTACTTC
TRBV12-3/TRBV12-4	few	TRBD1	TRBJ1-1	CASSPDRGYRAFF	TGTGCCAGCAGTCCGGACAGGGGGTATCGTGCTTTCTTT
TRBV5-1	NA	NA	TRBJ1-6	CASSLSLADEYSPLHF	TGCGCCAGCAGCTTGAGCTTGGCAGATGAATATTCACCCCTCCACTTT
TRBV7-2	many	NA	TRBJ2-2	CASSSYPIENTGELFF	TGTGCCAGCAGCTCTTACCCCATTGAGAACACCGGGGAGCTGTTTTTT
TRBV10-3	NA	NA	TRBJ2-3	CAITPRASTDTQYF	TGTGCCATCACCCCGAGGGCTAGCACAGATACGCAGTATTTT
TRBV6-2/TRBV6-3	NA	NA	TRBJ2-3	CASREGSPTDTQYF	TGTGCCAGCAGGGAAGGGTCCCCCACAGATACGCAGTATTTT
TRBV15	NA	NA	TRBJ2-7	CATSFDKGTYEQYF	TGTGCCACCAGCTTCGACAAGGGAACCTACGAGCAGTACTTC
TRBV9	few	TRBD2	TRBJ2-3	CASSVGGGYTDTQYF	TGTGCCAGCAGCGTAGGGGGGGGGTATACAGATACGCAGTATTTT
TRBV4-3	few	NA	TRBJ1-2	CSSSHDFYGYTF	TGCTCCAGCAGCCACGACTTCTATGGCTACACCTTC
TRBV7-8	few	TRBD1	TRBJ2-1	CASSLFRTGGNEQFF	TGTGCCAGCAGCTTATTCCGGACAGGGGGCAATGAGCAGTTCTTC
TRBV12-3/TRBV12-4	NA	NA	TRBJ1-2	CASSLAQSGTGGSPRYGYTF	TGTGCCAGCAGTTTAGCGCAGTCAGGCACGGGGGGGTCCCCCCGGTATGGCTACACCTTC
TRBV7-9	NA	NA	TRBJ1-1	CASSPVVGGNTEVFF	TGTGCCAGCAGCCCAGTAGTGGGTGGGAACACTGAAGTTTTCTTT
TRBV28	NA	NA	TRBJ2-2	CASSSIRDTGTGELFF	TGTGCCAGCAGCTCCATCCGGGACACCGGCACCGGGGAGCTGTTTTTT
TRBV29-1	NA	NA	TRBJ2-3	CSVWTGTDTQYF	TGCAGCGTTTGGACAGGCACAGATACGCAGTATTTT
TRBV4-2	NA	TRBD2	TRBJ2-1	CASSQDRLAGDNEQFF	TGTGCCAGCAGCCAAGACAGGCTAGCGGGGGACAATGAGCAGTTCTTC
TRBV5-1	many	NA	TRBJ2-1	CASSRPGYNEQFF	TGCGCCAGCAGCAGACCAGGCTACAATGAGCAGTTCTTC
TRBV11-3	NA	NA	TRBJ2-3	CASSSGGQSTDTQYF	TGTGCCAGCAGCTCGGGGGGACAAAGCACAGATACGCAGTATTTT
TRBV5-1	NA	NA	TRBJ2-2	CASSWTDNTGELFF	TGCGCCAGCAGCTGGACAGACAACACCGGGGAGCTGTTTTTT
TRBV7-3	few	NA	TRBJ2-3	CASSSGPLDTQYF	TGTGCCAGCAGCTCCGGACCCCTTGATACGCAGTATTTT
TRBV7-2	few	TRBD1	TRBJ1-3	CASRSQGASGNTIYF	TGTGCCAGCAGATCACAGGGGGCCTCTGGAAACACCATATATTTT
TRBV5-1	NA	NA	TRBJ2-6	CASSSQVSGANVLTF	TGCGCCAGCAGCTCACAGGTCTCTGGGGCCAACGTCCTGACTTTC
TRBV10-3	NA	NA	TRBJ2-1	CATNPGYSEQFF	TGTGCCACCAACCCGGGGTATAGTGAGCAGTTCTTC
TRBV4-1	many	NA	TRBJ1-1	CASSQEGRGGSTEAFF	TGCGCCAGCAGCCAAGAGGGCCGGGGTGGGAGCACTGAAGCTTTCTTT
TRBV5-1	few	NA	TRBJ2-1	CASSLVGIGNNEQFF	TGCGCCAGCAGCTTGGTCGGGATAGGGAACAATGAGCAGTTCTTC
TRBV7-9	NA	NA	TRBJ2-6	CASSLVVQAGANVLTF	TGTGCCAGCAGCTTAGTTGTGCAGGCTGGGGCCAACGTCCTGACTTTC